Shown below are 12 T cell receptor beta chains from a single sample sequenced in a study of glioma-infiltrating T cells after dendritic cell vaccination. The table came from immunoSEQ multiplex PCR; TCRdb's copy has only in-frame clones and leaves some out. The sample lists approximately 91,000 clones; 70% to 90% were seen once. Time point in this sample: after dendritic cell vaccination, including at tumor progression/relapse. This specimen was blood, taken after dendritic cell vaccination. The receptor set was obtained from a human donor with glioblastoma.

This clone was observed once. The genes are TRBV12-5 and TRBJ2-7, with TRBD1 identical over 7 bases. Germline V gives CDR1 LGHNT, CDR2 FRNRAP. J gave up 5 bases and V 4 bases, and 32 bases lay outside the gene matches. The CDR3 is 22 residues long. The CDR3 spells CASGCHSQGVQHPISLVDEQYV. The CDR3 nucleotides are TGTGCTAGTGGTTGTCATTCCCAGGGGGTCCAACACCCCATCTCTCTGGTGGACGAGCAGTACGTC.

The chain links TRBV5-1 to TRBJ1-3, with D possibly matching TRBD1 (6 bases). CDR3 length: 15 amino acids. Per the germline V gene, CDR1 is SGHRS and CDR2 is YFSETQ. V was trimmed by 2 bases and J by 0 bases, leaving 9 bases between them. CDR3 sequence reads: CASSFDRSSGNTIYF. DNA for the CDR3: TGCGCCAGCAGCTTTGACAGGAGCTCTGGAAACACCATATATTTT.

The V call is TRBV15, the J call TRBJ2-1; D perhaps matches TRBD2 (7 bases). Germline V gives CDR1 LNHNV, CDR2 YYDKDF (reference sequence). Deletions cut 1 base from V and 9 bases from J, with 16 bases between. This CDR3 region has 15 residues. CDR3 bases: TGTGCCACCAGCAGAGCCCTCGGGGGGCCGGGTGAGCAGTTCTTC. As protein: CATSRALGGPGEQFF.

CDR3 region: CASSFRGYQPQHF. Here the CDR3 DNA reads TGTGCCAGCAGTTTTCGGGGGTATCAGCCCCAGCATTTT. This chain links TRBV27 with TRBJ1-5, with a weak D call TRBD1 (5 bases). CDR1 and CDR2 (germline): MNHEY, SMNVEV (reference sequence). CDR3 length: 13 amino acids. Trimming took 3 bases from V and 5 from J, leaving 8 bases between them.

V gene TRBV5-1 combines with J gene TRBJ1-2; D is ambiguous. The CDR3 runs to 14 residues. CDR1 is SGHRS and CDR2 is YFSETQ in the germline V gene. V dropped 0 bases and J dropped 6 bases, with 12 bases sitting between them. This chain's CDR3 is CASSLGEGYDGYTF. CDR3 in DNA: TGCGCCAGCAGCTTGGGAGAGGGATACGATGGCTACACCTTC.

The gene calls are TRBV7-8 and TRBJ2-1, with D uncertain. Germline values: CDR1 SGHVS, CDR2 FQNEAQ. Between the trimmed V and J ends, which lost 5 bases and 0 bases, there was a span of 14 bases. There are 16 residues in the CDR3. The CDR3 nucleotides read TGTGCCAGCAGCCCCTGGTCCCCTAGCTCCTACAATGAGCAGTTCTTC. It yields the protein CASSPWSPSSYNEQFF.

There are many counts of this clone. J is TRBJ1-2 and V is TRBV5-6, with D possibly being TRBD1 (6 bases). V gave up 1 base and J gave up 2 bases, with 9 bases separating them. The CDR3 is 14 residues long. Germline V lookup: CDR1 SGHDT, CDR2 YYEEEE. The CDR3: CASSLQGPNYGYTF. CDR3 nucleotide sequence: TGTGCCAGCAGCTTGCAGGGGCCAAACTATGGCTACACCTTC.

The chain is built from TRBV19 and TRBJ1-1, with unresolved D. Trimming left V 7 bases short and J 1 base short, with 19 bases between. The germline V gene has CDR1 LNHDA and CDR2 SQIVND (reference sequence). CDR3 length: 16 residues. The chain's CDR3 is CASTPPAGRGNTEAFF. CDR3 DNA: TGTGCCAGTACCCCACCGGCCGGCCGGGGGAACACTGAAGCTTTCTTT.

The rearrangement joins TRBV7-9 to TRBJ2-1, with D perhaps matching TRBD1 (6 bases). Germline lookup yields CDR1 SEHNR and CDR2 FQNEAQ (reference sequence). V lost 6 bases, J lost 1 base, and 13 bases lay in between. The CDR3 runs 15 residues. The CDR3 coding sequence is TGTGCCAGCAGTCCTACAGGGCTATCCTACAATGAGCAGTTCTTC. Translation: CASSPTGLSYNEQFF.

The chain is built from TRBV9 and TRBJ2-7, with 9 nucleotides matching TRBD2. Germline trimming cut 0 bases from V and 7 bases from J; bases unmatched to any gene: 8. This CDR3 is built from 15 residues. The germline V gene has CDR1 SGDLS and CDR2 YYNGEE. The chain's CDR3 is CASSVGLAGSWEQYF. CDR3 bases: TGTGCCAGCAGCGTAGGTCTAGCGGGGTCATGGGAGCAGTACTTC. Variable domain in full (rest from reference TRBV9 and TRBJ2-7): DSGVTQTPKHLITATGQRVTLRCSPRSGDLSVYWYQQSLDQGLQFLIQYYNGEERAKGNILERFSAQQFPDLHSELNLSSLELGDSALYFCASSVGLAGSWEQYFGPGTRLTVT.

The chain recombines TRBV7-2 with TRBJ2-7; possibly TRBD1 for D (6 bases). The CDR3 loop spans 14 amino acids. In germline, CDR1 is SGHTA, CDR2 FQGNSA. V gave up 5 bases and J gave up 9 bases, with 20 bases separating them. As DNA, the CDR3 is TGTGCCAGCAGCCCGAGGACAGATTTATATAGGCAGTACTTC. Amino acid sequence: CASSPRTDLYRQYF.

CDR3 loop: CASSLRLAGGDTQYF. CDR3 DNA sequence: TGTGCCAGCAGCCTACGACTAGCGGGAGGGGATACGCAGTATTTT. The chain is built from TRBV9 and TRBJ2-3; TRBD2 agrees at 14 bases. CDR3 size: 15 residues. The germline V gene encodes CDR1 SGDLS and CDR2 YYNGEE. With V trimmed by 4 bases and J by 6 bases, 4 bases remained unmatched.